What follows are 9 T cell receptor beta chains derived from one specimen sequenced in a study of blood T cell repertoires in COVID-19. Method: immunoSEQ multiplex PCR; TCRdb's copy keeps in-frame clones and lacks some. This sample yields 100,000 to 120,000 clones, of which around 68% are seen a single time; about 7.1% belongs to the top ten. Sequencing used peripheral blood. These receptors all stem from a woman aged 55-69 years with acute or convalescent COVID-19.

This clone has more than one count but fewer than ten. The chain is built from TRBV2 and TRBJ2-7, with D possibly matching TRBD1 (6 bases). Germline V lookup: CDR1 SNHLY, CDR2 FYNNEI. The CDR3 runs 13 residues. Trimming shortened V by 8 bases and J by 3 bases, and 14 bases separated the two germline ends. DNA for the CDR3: TGTGCCAGCTTTGGGGACACCGACTACGAGCAGTACTTC. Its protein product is CASFGDTDYEQYF.

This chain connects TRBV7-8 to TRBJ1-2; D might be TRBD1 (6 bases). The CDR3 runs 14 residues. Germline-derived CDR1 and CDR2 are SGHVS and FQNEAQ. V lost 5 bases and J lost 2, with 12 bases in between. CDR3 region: CASSAAGVNYGYTF. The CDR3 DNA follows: TGTGCCAGCAGCGCAGCAGGGGTAAACTATGGCTACACCTTC.

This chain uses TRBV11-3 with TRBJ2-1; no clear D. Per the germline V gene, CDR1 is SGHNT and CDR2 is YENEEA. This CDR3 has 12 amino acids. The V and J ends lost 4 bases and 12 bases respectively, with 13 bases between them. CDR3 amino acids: CASSSRTEGQFF. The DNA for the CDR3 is TGTGCCAGCAGCTCCCGAACAGAAGGGCAGTTCTTC.

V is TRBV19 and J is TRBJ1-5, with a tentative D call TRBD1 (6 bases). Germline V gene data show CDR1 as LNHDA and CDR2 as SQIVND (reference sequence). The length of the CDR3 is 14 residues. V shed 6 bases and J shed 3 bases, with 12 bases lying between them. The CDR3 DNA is TGTGCCAGTAGCCCCGGGACACACAATCAGCCCCAGCATTTT. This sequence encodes CASSPGTHNQPQHF.

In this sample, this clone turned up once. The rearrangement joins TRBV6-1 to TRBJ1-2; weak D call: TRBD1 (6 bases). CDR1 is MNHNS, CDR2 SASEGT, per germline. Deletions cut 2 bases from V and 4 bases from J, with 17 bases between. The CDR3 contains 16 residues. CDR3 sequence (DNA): TGTGCCAGCAGTGAACTTGCAGGGGACAACATCTATGGCTACACCTTC. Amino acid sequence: CASSELAGDNIYGYTF.

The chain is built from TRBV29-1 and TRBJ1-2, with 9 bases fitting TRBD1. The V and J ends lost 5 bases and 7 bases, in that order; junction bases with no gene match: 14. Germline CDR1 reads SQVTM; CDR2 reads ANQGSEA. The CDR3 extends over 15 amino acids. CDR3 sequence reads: CSVSLRPGQGSGYTF. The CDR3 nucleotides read TGCAGCGTTTCCCTAAGACCCGGACAGGGGTCTGGCTACACCTTC.

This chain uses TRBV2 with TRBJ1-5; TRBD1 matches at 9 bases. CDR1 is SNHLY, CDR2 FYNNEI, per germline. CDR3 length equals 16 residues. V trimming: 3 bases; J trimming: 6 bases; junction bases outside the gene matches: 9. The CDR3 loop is CASSEVGTGSGQPQHF. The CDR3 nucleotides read TGTGCCAGCAGTGAGGTAGGGACAGGGTCTGGTCAGCCCCAGCATTTT. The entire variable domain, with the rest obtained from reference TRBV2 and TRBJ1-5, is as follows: EPEVTQTPSHQVTQMGQEVILRCVPISNHLYFYWYRQILGQKVEFLVSFYNNEISEKSEIFDDQFSVERPDGSNFTLKIRSTKLEDSAMYFCASSEVGTGSGQPQHFGDGTRLSIL.

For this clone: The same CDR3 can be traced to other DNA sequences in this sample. CDR3 nucleotides: TGTGCCAGCAGTGACAGGACAGGGGGGAATCAGCCCCAGCATTTT. It encodes CASSDRTGGNQPQHF. The chain carries TRBV2 and TRBJ1-5, with 10 bases that match TRBD1. V lost 3 bases and J lost 4; bases outside the gene matches: 3. The CDR3 has 15 residues. Germline V gene data show CDR1 as SNHLY and CDR2 as FYNNEI.

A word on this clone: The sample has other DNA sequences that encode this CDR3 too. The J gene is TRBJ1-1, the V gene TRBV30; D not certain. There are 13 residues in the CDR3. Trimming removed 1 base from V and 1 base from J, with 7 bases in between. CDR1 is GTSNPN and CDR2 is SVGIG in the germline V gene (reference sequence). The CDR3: CAWSAAGNTEAFF. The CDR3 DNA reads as TGTGCCTGGAGTGCCGCAGGGAACACTGAAGCTTTCTTT.